The present TCR beta chain was sequenced within a study of Graves' ophthalmopathy and Graves' hyperthyroidism. RNA transcripts served as template for amplifying TCR beta CDR3 sequences. Second-round multiplex PCR followed a first-round RT-PCR using HTBI primers. MiXCR was run by TCRdb on the multiplex PCR reads, yielding one entry per CDR3 protein. The profile shows approximately 640,000 distinct CDR3 sequences, roughly 41% of them singletons. There are 14 residues in the CDR3. Germline CDR1 reads SQVTM; CDR2 reads ANQGSEA. V dropped 6 bases and J dropped 4; count of bases not matched to a gene: 4. The origin of this receptor is an adult man with Graves' ophthalmopathy. The sequenced sample consisted of peripheral blood. The V gene is TRBV29-1, the J gene TRBJ2-5; 14 nucleotides match TRBD2. The CDR3 DNA sequence: TGCAGCGTGGGACTAGCGGGAGTCACAGAGACCCAGTACTTC. It specifies CSVGLAGVTETQYF. The whole variable domain, remainder taken from reference TRBV29-1 and TRBJ2-5, is SAVISQKPSRDICQRGTSLTIQCQVDSQVTMMFWYRQQPGQSLTLIATANQGSEATYESGFVIDKFPISRPNLTFSTLTVSNMSPEDSSIYLCSVGLAGVTETQYFGPGTRLLVL.